A single sample is the source of the 19 T cell receptor beta chains below, sequenced in a study of blood T cells in healthy people across ages (dated by TCRdb to between 2015 and 2017). The library relied on 5' RACE. The run used an Illumina HiSeq 2500. A second PCR of 7 to 11 cycles was performed with a sample-barcoded 5' primer and a J-beta primer mix. Using fastp trimming at Q25 and MiXCR clonotype assembly, TCRdb reanalyzed the public sequencing data and kept in-frame beta chains. For every CDR3 protein sequence, its rows merge into one entry that carries the most common genes and DNA. The sample yields approximately 900,000 distinct CDR3 sequences; around 49% were counted once. The ten largest clones take up 10% to 15% of the sample. Source material: blood. Every receptor here comes from a man under 40 in good health.

The CDR3 DNA reads TGTGCCAGCAGCGTTGGTACAGGGGTCCAAGAGACCCAGTACTTC. It codes for CASSVGTGVQETQYF. This sequence joins TRBV7-2 and TRBJ2-5; 7 nucleotides match TRBD1. CDR3 size: 15 residues. Germline loops: CDR1 SGHTA, CDR2 FQGNSA. Unmatched junction bases numbered 7, after V lost 5 bases and J lost 1 base.

Worth noting for this clonotype: A much larger clone is a single base away; this may be a read error. The CDR3 nucleotides read TGCGCCAGCAGCTTGGTCCAGGGGCCTAATCAGCCCCAGCATTTT. Its translation is CASSLVQGPNQPQHF. The V and J genes are TRBV5-1 and TRBJ1-5, with D tentatively TRBD1 (6 bases). The CDR3 length is 15 residues. Germline CDR1 and CDR2: SGHRS and YFSETQ. Deletions cut 0 bases from V and 4 bases from J, with 11 bases between.

This clonotype was found a few times. The J gene is TRBJ2-7, the V gene TRBV14, with 8 bases identical to TRBD1. Germline assignment: CDR1 SGHDN and CDR2 FVKESK. V lost 6 bases to trimming and J lost 3 bases; unmatched junction nucleotides: 4. The CDR3 has 13 amino acids. CDR3 loop: CASSPDRVYEQYF. In DNA form, the CDR3 reads TGTGCCAGCAGTCCGGACAGGGTCTACGAGCAGTACTTC.

The V call is TRBV12-3 or TRBV12-4, the J call TRBJ1-5; a possible D gene is TRBD1 (5 bases). The CDR3 loop spans 15 amino acids. Deletions cut 4 bases from V and 4 bases from J, with 14 bases between. This CDR3 reads CASSWDPGTNQPQHF. CDR3 bases: TGTGCCAGCAGTTGGGATCCAGGGACTAATCAGCCCCAGCATTTT.

V is TRBV7-9 and J is TRBJ2-5, with D uncertain. This CDR3 has 12 residues. Trimming took 6 bases from V and 2 from J, leaving 7 bases between them. CDR1 is SEHNR and CDR2 is FQNEAQ in the germline V gene (reference sequence). This chain's CDR3 is CASRALQETQYF. The CDR3, as DNA: TGTGCCAGCAGGGCACTACAAGAGACCCAGTACTTC. Variable domain in full (rest from reference TRBV7-9 and TRBJ2-5): DTGVSQNPRHKITKRGQNVTFRCDPISEHNRLYWYRQTLGQGPEFLTYFQNEAQLEKSRLLSDRFSAERPKGSFSTLEIQRTEQGDSAMYLCASRALQETQYFGPGTRLLVL.

This chain connects TRBV7-9 to TRBJ1-5; no firm D call. Per germline, CDR1 SEHNR and CDR2 FQNEAQ (reference sequence). V lost 1 base to trimming and J lost 7 bases, with 5 bases between them. The CDR3 totals 12 residues. In DNA form, the CDR3 reads TGTGCCAGCAGCTTAGATTTCCAGCCCCAGCATTTT. It specifies CASSLDFQPQHF. Variable domain in full (rest from reference TRBV7-9 and TRBJ1-5): DTGVSQNPRHKITKRGQNVTFRCDPISEHNRLYWYRQTLGQGPEFLTYFQNEAQLEKSRLLSDRFSAERPKGSFSTLEIQRTEQGDSAMYLCASSLDFQPQHFGDGTRLSIL.

J is TRBJ2-4 and V is TRBV10-3, with 10 bases identical to TRBD1. The J call is in doubt because the DNA end fits TRBJ2-7 better. CDR3 length: 13 amino acids. Per germline, CDR1 ENHRY and CDR2 SYGVKD. CDR3 nucleotide sequence: TGTGCCATCAGTACGGGACAGGGGAACGAGCAGTACTTC. Its translation is CAISTGQGNEQYF.

In its sample, this clonotype was seen once. The chain couples TRBV2 to TRBJ2-3; 9 bases are shared with TRBD1. The CDR3 loop spans 18 amino acids. Germline V CDR1 and CDR2: SNHLY, FYNNEI. J was trimmed by 4 bases and V by 0 bases; bases with no gene match: 11. CDR3 in amino acids: CASSEASGQGSAADTQYF. Written as DNA, the CDR3 is TGTGCCAGCAGTGAAGCCTCGGGACAGGGCTCGGCGGCAGATACGCAGTATTTT.

The J gene is TRBJ2-3, the V gene TRBV10-3, with D perhaps TRBD2 (5 bases). The V and J ends lost 0 bases and 0 bases respectively, with 10 bases between them. CDR1 ENHRY and CDR2 SYGVKD come from the germline V gene. The CDR3 runs 16 residues. The chain's CDR3 is CAISESWGDSTDTQYF. CDR3 bases: TGTGCCATCAGTGAGTCGTGGGGAGATAGCACAGATACGCAGTATTTT.

This clonotype was detected a few times. This chain connects TRBV3-1 to TRBJ2-3; 11 positions match TRBD2. This CDR3 contains 15 residues. The V and J ends lost 4 bases and 6 bases, in that order; junction bases with no gene match: 6. Per the germline V gene, CDR1 is LGHDT and CDR2 is YNNKEL (reference sequence). The CDR3 spells CASSPGTSGQDTQYF. The CDR3 DNA follows: TGTGCCAGCAGCCCCGGGACTAGCGGCCAGGATACGCAGTATTTT.

The CDR3 sequence is CASSLWTGAAKNIQYF. The CDR3, as DNA: TGTGCCAGCAGCTTATGGACAGGGGCGGCCAAAAACATTCAGTACTTC. The genes are TRBV7-2 and TRBJ2-4, with 9 bases identical to TRBD1. The CDR3 extends over 16 amino acids. Trimming at V came to 2 bases and at J to 1 base, leaving 3 bases not matched to a gene. Germline lookup yields CDR1 SGHTA and CDR2 FQGNSA.

This sequence joins TRBV4-3 and TRBJ2-5; 7 bases line up with TRBD2. V was clipped by 0 bases and J by 5 bases; unmatched bases: 6. The CDR3 covers 15 residues. CDR1 LGHNA and CDR2 YSLEER come from the germline V gene. The CDR3 bases are TGCGCCAGCAGCCAAGATGGGGGGGTTTGGGAGACCCAGTACTTC. Its protein is CASSQDGGVWETQYF.

The chain carries TRBV7-2 and TRBJ2-5, with D unresolved. The J call is in doubt because the DNA end fits TRBJ2-7 better. Germline CDR1 SGHTA, CDR2 FQGNSA. This CDR3 region has 14 residues. The CDR3 here is CASSLESTTYEQYF. CDR3 nucleotides: TGTGCCAGCAGCTTAGAGAGCACGACCTACGAGCAGTACTTC.

The CDR3 region is CSVRVSLDYEQYF. As DNA, the CDR3 is TGCAGCGTCCGAGTGAGCCTTGACTACGAGCAGTACTTC. This chain joins TRBV29-1 and TRBJ2-5; no reliable D call. The end of the DNA is better explained by TRBJ2-7, so the J call may be wrong. The CDR3 is 13 amino acids. Per the germline V gene, CDR1 is SQVTM and CDR2 is ANQGSEA.

CDR3 sequence: CSARDQGNGGSSYNEQFF. DNA of the CDR3: TGCAGTGCTAGAGATCAGGGGAACGGGGGGAGCTCCTACAATGAGCAGTTCTTC. The chain combines TRBV20-1 with TRBJ2-1, with D maybe TRBD2 (7 bases). Germline loops: CDR1 DFQATT, CDR2 SNEGSKA (reference sequence). The CDR3 runs to 18 residues. The V gene lost 0 bases and the J gene lost 0 bases, with 18 bases spanning the gap.

This clonotype was counted many times. The chain has TRBV2 and TRBJ2-5; TRBD2 might be the D (7 bases). The CDR3 totals 16 residues. Germline values: CDR1 SNHLY, CDR2 FYNNEI. Trimming took off 0 bases at V and 2 bases at J, with 13 bases between the two ends. The CDR3 protein is CASSEAKGGNQETQYF. DNA of the CDR3: TGTGCCAGCAGTGAAGCAAAGGGGGGGAATCAAGAGACCCAGTACTTC.

On this clonotype itself: Possible read error: a much larger clone is one base away. The chain carries TRBV18 and TRBJ2-3, with D possibly being TRBD1 (5 bases). This CDR3 has 16 residues. The ends were cut back, 4 bases at V and 4 bases at J, with 18 bases in the middle. Germline V gene sequence: CDR1 KGHSH, CDR2 LQKENI. The CDR3 DNA sequence: TGTGCCAGCTCACTACAGGCTTCCCAAGCCGCAGATACGCAGTATTTT. This gives the protein CASSLQASQAADTQYF.

The rearrangement uses TRBV7-2 and TRBJ2-1, with D maybe TRBD1 (5 bases). This CDR3 spans 17 amino acids. Trimming took 7 bases from V and 6 from J, leaving 25 bases between them. Per germline, CDR1 SGHTA and CDR2 FQGNSA. CDR3 in amino acids: CASTRKVAGIMGNEQFF. In DNA, the CDR3 is TGTGCCAGCACCCGGAAGGTTGCAGGGATAATGGGCAATGAGCAGTTCTTC.

With respect to this clonotype: One end of the junction does not line up with germline, which may come from a read error. J is TRBJ1-1 and V is TRBV30, with D possibly being TRBD1 (5 bases). CDR1 is GTSNPN, CDR2 SVGIG, per germline (reference sequence). This CDR3 comprises 15 residues. The CDR3 is CACGPGGLMNPEAFF. DNA for the CDR3: TGTGCCTGCGGGCCTGGGGGACTAATGAACCCTGAAGCTTTCTTT.